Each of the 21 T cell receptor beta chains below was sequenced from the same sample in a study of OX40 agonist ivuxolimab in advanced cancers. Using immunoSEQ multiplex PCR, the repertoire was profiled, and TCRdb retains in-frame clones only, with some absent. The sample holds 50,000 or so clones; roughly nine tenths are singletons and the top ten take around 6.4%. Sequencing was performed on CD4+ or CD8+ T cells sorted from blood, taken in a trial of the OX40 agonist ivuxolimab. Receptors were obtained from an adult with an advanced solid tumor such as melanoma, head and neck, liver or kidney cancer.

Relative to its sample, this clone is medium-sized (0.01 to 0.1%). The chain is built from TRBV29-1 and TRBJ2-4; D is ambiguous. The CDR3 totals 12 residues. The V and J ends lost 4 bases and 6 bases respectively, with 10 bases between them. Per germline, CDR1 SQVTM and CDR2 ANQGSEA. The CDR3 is CSVVEMGNIQYF. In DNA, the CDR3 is TGCAGCGTTGTAGAGATGGGAAACATTCAGTACTTC.

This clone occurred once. For the CDR3, the DNA is TGTGCCAGCAGTACCTGGCTAGCGGGGAAAGAGAATGAACCAATAGAGACCCAGTACTTC. It encodes CASSTWLAGKENEPIETQYF. V usage is TRBV28 and J usage is TRBJ2-5; 9 nucleotides line up with TRBD2. From germline, CDR1 is MDHEN and CDR2 SYDVKM. V gave up 5 bases and J gave up 4 bases; unmatched junction bases: 23. The CDR3 length is 20 residues. Full variable domain (outside the CDR3, taken from reference TRBV28 and TRBJ2-5): DVKVTQSSRYLVKRTGEKVFLECVQDMDHENMFWYRQDPGLGLRLIYFSYDVKMKEKGDIPEGYSVSREKKERFSLILESASTNQTSMYLCASSTWLAGKENEPIETQYFGPGTRLLVL.

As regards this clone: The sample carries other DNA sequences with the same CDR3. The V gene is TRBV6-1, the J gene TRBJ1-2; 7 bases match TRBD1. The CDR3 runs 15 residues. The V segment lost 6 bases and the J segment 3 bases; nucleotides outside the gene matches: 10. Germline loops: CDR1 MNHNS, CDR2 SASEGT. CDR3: CASSWAQGGDYGYTF. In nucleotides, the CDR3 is TGTGCCAGCAGCTGGGCGCAGGGGGGCGACTATGGCTACACCTTC.

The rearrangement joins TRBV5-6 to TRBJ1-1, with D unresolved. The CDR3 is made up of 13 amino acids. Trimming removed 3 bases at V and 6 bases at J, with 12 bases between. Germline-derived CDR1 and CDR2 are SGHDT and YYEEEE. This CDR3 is CASSSDPGAEAFF. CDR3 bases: TGTGCCAGCAGCTCGGACCCTGGAGCTGAAGCTTTCTTT. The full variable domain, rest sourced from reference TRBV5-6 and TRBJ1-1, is DAGVTQSPTHLIKTRGQQVTLRCSPKSGHDTVSWYQQALGQGPQFIFQYYEEEERQRGNFPDRFSGHQFPNYSSELNVNALLLGDSALYLCASSSDPGAEAFFGQGTRLTVV.

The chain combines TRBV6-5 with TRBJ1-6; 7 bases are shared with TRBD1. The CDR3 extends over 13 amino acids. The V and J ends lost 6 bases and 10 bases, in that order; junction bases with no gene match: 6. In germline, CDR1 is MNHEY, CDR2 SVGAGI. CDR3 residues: CASRAGGRSPLHF. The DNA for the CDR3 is TGTGCCAGCAGGGCAGGGGGAAGATCACCCCTCCACTTT.

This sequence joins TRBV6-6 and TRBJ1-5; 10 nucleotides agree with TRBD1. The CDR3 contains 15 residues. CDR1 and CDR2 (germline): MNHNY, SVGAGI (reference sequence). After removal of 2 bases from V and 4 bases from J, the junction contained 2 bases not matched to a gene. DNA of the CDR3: TGTGCCAGCAGTTACAGGACAGGGGGGAATCAGCCCCAGCATTTT. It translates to CASSYRTGGNQPQHF.

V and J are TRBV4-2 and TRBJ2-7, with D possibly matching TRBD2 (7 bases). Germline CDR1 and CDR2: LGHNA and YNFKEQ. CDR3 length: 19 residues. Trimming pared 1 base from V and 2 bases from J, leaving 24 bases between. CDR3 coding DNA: TGTGCCAGCAGCCAAGTCCTGGTATCCGCGGGGGCCAAAACCTACGAGCAGTACTTC. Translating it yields CASSQVLVSAGAKTYEQYF.

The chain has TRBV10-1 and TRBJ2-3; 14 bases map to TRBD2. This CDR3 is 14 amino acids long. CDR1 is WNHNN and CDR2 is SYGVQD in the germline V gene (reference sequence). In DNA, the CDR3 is TGCGCGACTAGCGGGGGGGCTAGCACAGATACGCAGTATTTT. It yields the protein CATSGGASTDTQYF.

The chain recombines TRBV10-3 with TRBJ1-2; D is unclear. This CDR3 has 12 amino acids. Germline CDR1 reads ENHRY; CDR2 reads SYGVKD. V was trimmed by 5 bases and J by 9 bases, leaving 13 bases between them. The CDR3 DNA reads TGTGCCATCAGTAACGATGGCAGCAGCTACACCTTC. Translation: CAISNDGSSYTF.

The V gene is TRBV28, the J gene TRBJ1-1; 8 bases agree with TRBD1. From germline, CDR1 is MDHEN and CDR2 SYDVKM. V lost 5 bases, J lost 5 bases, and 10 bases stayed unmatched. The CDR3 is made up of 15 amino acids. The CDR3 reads CASSQPQTGVTEAFF. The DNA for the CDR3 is TGTGCCAGCAGTCAACCTCAGACAGGGGTAACTGAAGCTTTCTTT. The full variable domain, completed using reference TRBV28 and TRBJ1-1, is DVKVTQSSRYLVKRTGEKVFLECVQDMDHENMFWYRQDPGLGLRLIYFSYDVKMKEKGDIPEGYSVSREKKERFSLILESASTNQTSMYLCASSQPQTGVTEAFFGQGTRLTVV.

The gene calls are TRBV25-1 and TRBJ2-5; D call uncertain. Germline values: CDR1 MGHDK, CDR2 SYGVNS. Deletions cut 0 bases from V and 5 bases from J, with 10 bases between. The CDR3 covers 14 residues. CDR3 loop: CASSEYNSFETQYF. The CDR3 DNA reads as TGTGCCAGCAGTGAATATAACTCCTTCGAGACCCAGTACTTC.

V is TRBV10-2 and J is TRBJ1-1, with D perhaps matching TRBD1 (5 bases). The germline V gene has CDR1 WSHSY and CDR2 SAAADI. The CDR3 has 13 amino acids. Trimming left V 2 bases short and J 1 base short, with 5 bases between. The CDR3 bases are TGCGCCAGCAGTGAGAGGGGGAACACTGAAGCTTTCTTT. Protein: CASSERGNTEAFF.

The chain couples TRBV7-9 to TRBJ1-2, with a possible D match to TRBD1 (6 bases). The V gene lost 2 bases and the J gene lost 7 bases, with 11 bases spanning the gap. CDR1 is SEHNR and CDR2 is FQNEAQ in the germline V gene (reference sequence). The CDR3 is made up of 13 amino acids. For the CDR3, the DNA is TGTGCCAGCAGCTTATATGGGGGCTCTGGCTACACCTTC. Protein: CASSLYGGSGYTF.

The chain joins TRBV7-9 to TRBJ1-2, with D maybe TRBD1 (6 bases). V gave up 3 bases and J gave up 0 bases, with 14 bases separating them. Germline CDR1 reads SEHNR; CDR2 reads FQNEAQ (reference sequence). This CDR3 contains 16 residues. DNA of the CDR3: TGTGCCAGCAGCTTCATCGGGACAATAACTAACTATGGCTACACCTTC. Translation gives CASSFIGTITNYGYTF.

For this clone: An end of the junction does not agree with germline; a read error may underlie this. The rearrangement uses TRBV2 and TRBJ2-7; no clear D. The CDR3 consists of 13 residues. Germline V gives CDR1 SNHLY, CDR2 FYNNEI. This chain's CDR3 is CASSGEQPGEQYF. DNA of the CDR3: TGTGCCAGTAGTGGCGAACAGCCTGGGGAGCAGTACTTC.

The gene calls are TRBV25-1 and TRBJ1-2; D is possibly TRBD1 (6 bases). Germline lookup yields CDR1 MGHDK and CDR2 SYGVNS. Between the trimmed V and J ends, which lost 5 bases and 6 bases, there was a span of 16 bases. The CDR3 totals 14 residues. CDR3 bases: TGTGCCAGCAGTTTCGGGGGGCTTTGGAATGGCTACACCTTC. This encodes CASSFGGLWNGYTF.

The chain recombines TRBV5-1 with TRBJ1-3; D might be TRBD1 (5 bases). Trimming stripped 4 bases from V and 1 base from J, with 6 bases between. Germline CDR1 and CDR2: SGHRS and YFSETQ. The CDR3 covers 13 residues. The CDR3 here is CASSPGSGNTIYF. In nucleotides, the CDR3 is TGCGCCAGCAGCCCAGGGTCTGGAAACACCATATATTTT.

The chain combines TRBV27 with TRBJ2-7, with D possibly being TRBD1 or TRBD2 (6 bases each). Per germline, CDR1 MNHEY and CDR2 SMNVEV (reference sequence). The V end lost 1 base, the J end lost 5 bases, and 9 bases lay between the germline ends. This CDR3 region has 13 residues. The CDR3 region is CASSLWGAHEQYF. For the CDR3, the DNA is TGTGCCAGCAGTTTATGGGGGGCTCACGAGCAGTACTTC.

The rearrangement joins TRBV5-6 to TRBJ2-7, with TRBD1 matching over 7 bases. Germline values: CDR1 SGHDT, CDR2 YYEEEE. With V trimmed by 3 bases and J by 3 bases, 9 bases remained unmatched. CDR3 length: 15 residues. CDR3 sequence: CASSSPGQLGYEQYF. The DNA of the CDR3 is TGTGCCAGCAGCTCGCCGGGACAGCTCGGCTACGAGCAGTACTTC.

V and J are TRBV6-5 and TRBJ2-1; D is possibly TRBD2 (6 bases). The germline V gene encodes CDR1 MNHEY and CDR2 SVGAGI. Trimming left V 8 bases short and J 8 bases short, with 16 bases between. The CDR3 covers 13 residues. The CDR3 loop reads CASSKTGLHEQFF. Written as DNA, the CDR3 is TGTGCCAGCTCTAAGACGGGACTTCATGAGCAGTTCTTC.

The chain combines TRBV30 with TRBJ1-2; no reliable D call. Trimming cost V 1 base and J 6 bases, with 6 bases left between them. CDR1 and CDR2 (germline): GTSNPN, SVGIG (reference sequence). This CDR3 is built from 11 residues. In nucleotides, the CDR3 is TGTGCCTGGAGTGCGGGAGATGGCTACACCTTC. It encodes CAWSAGDGYTF.